The entry that follows covers one T cell receptor beta chain sequence. The antigen remains undetermined. Then a second PCR, running about 6 to 12 cycles, was carried out with a sample-barcoded 5' primer and a J-beta primer mix. MiXCR, applied by TCRdb to the 5' RACE reads, yields one record per CDR3 protein. The table lists roughly 1 million distinct CDR3 sequences, under 30% of them singletons. The sample comes from a study of blood T cells in healthy people across ages. Findings and limits, study-wide: Unsorted PBMCs blocked a conclusive comparison of naive and antigen-experienced cells.

The CDR3 is made up of 15 amino acids. Germline CDR1 SGHTA, CDR2 FQGNSA. Deletions cut 5 bases from V and 1 base from J, with 15 bases between. These data also formed part of another study, on T cells of mothers and their children.

The sequence was obtained from a girl aged 2 to 10 in good health. The J gene is TRBJ2-7, the V gene TRBV7-2; TRBD2 is a possible D gene (6 bases). Sequenced input: blood. In nucleotides, the CDR3 is TGTGCCAGCAGCCTAAGGAGGGACGGATCCTACGAGCAGTACTTC. It codes for CASSLRRDGSYEQYF. The full variable domain, its missing parts supplied by reference TRBV7-2 and TRBJ2-7, is GAGVSQSPSNKVTEKGKDVELRCDPISGHTALYWYRQSLGQGLEFLIYFQGNSAPDKSGLPSDRFSAERTGGSVSTLTIQRTQQEDSAVYLCASSLRRDGSYEQYFGPGTRLTVT.